The rows below give T cell receptor beta chains drawn from one sample of a study of blood T cells in healthy people across ages. TCRdb processed the 5' RACE reads anew with MiXCR; each CDR3 protein has one entry. The sample has roughly 720,000 distinct CDR3 sequences, approximately 55% seen once. Sequenced input: blood. The receptors were sampled from a man older than 75 in good health. Each CDR3 is given with its conserved first and last residue. A D gene is named only where the DNA matches it firmly. Not every row has a clone size; where given, it reads once, few, many or a size class.

TRBJ2-3 TRBV29-1 few . TGCAGCGTTGTCGGGAGCGCAGATACGCAGTATTTT CSVVGSADTQYF
TRBJ2-4 TRBV6-2/TRBV6-3 few TRBD2 TGTGCCAGCAGTTACTCTTCTAGCGGGGCTCAACTAGCCAAAAACATTCAGTACTTC CASSYSSSGAQLAKNIQYF
TRBJ2-5 TRBV4-2 . . TGTACCAGCAGCCAAGATCTACAGCCCCCGCAGTACTTC CTSSQDLQPPQYF
TRBJ1-3 TRBV12-3/TRBV12-4 . . TGTGCCAGCAGGCTGACCACCCGGGCCTTATATTTT CASRLTTRALYF
TRBJ2-1 TRBV29-1 . TRBD2 TGCAGCGTTGAAGGTGTAAGGCCTCCGGGGACTAGCGGGTCCTCCTACAATGAGCTGTTCTTC CSVEGVRPPGTSGSSYNELFF
TRBJ1-4 TRBV7-9 . . TGTGCCAGCAGCTTAGGCCCGGGACACGAAAAACTGTTTTTT CASSLGPGHEKLFF
TRBJ2-1 TRBV3-1 . . TGTGCCAGCAGCCAAGTGTCAGGGTACTACAATGAGCAGTTCTTC CASSQVSGYYNEQFF
TRBJ2-1 TRBV7-9 . TRBD2 TGTGCCAGCAGCTTAGCTGGGGGGGGATCGGATGAGCAGTTCTTC CASSLAGGGSDEQFF
TRBJ2-7 TRBV6-6 few . TGTGCCAGCAACCGGGACGGTCCCTACGAGCAGTACTTC CASNRDGPYEQYF
TRBJ1-5 TRBV2 . . TGTGCCAGCAGTATCGGGGACAATCAGCCCCAGCATTTT CASSIGDNQPQHF
TRBJ2-5 TRBV20-1 few . TGCAGTGCCAGCCGGGACGCAGTTCAAGAGACCCAGTACTTC CSASRDAVQETQYF
TRBJ2-1 TRBV10-3 few . TGTGCCACCGGGCCCCCTACTGTGGGCAATGAGCAGTTCTTC CATGPPTVGNEQFF
TRBJ2-3 TRBV3-1 few TRBD2 TGTGCCAGCAGCCATTTAGCGGGAGGCACAGATACGCAGTATTTT CASSHLAGGTDTQYF
TRBJ2-6 TRBV10-3 . TRBD1 TGTGCCATCAGTGATGGAGACAGGGGATCTGGGGCCAACGTCCTGACTTTC CAISDGDRGSGANVLTF
TRBJ2-5 TRBV29-1 once TRBD2 TGCAGCGTTGGCCGAAACAGCGGGGGCCAAGAGACCCAGTACTTC CSVGRNSGGQETQYF
TRBJ2-7 TRBV10-2 few . TGCGCCAGCAGGAGGCAGGGGATCGACGAGCAGTACTTC CASRRQGIDEQYF
TRBJ1-6 TRBV6-5 once . TGTGCCAGCAGTTACTCGACCAAGGGGAGCTCCTATAATTCACCCCTCCACTTT CASSYSTKGSSYNSPLHF
TRBJ1-2 TRBV12-3/TRBV12-4 . TRBD1 TGTGCCAGCTTCAGGGGGCCGGGCTATGGTTACACCTTC CASFRGPGYGYTF
TRBJ2-7 TRBV6-4 . TRBD2 TGTGCCAGCAGTATGATAGCGGGAGGGCCCTACGAGCAGTACTTC CASSMIAGGPYEQYF
TRBJ2-6 TRBV7-2 few . TGTGCCAGCAGCGTGTTCGGGGCTTTGACTTTC CASSVFGALTF
TRBJ2-6 TRBV4-2 . TRBD1 TGTGCCAGCAGCCAGGCCACCACAGGGGGTTCCTCTGGGGCCAACGTCCTGACTTTC CASSQATTGGSSGANVLTF
TRBJ1-2 TRBV12-3/TRBV12-4 . . TGTGCCAGCAACACTCCCATGGGGGGTACCTATGGCTACACCTTC CASNTPMGGTYGYTF
TRBJ1-5 TRBV5-1 once . TGCGCCAGCAGCTTGGGAGGGGACGATCAGCCCCAGCATTTT CASSLGGDDQPQHF
TRBJ2-7 TRBV20-1 . TRBD1 TGCAGTGCGCGCCCAGGTACAGGGGGCTTCTACGAGCAGTACTTC CSARPGTGGFYEQYF
TRBJ2-1 TRBV7-9 . . TGTGCCAGCAGTACCGGGACCCCCGGAGTTAGGTCCTACAATGAGCAGTTCTTC CASSTGTPGVRSYNEQFF
TRBJ2-7 TRBV21-1 . . TGTGCCAGCAGCAAGATGTCCGGAACGGCCTCCTACAATGAGCAGTACTTC CASSKMSGTASYNEQYF
TRBJ2-1 TRBV21-1 . . TGTGCCAGCAGCGTCCGGACTAGGAGCGATGAGCAGTTCTTC CASSVRTRSDEQFF
TRBJ1-2 TRBV24-1 . TRBD1 TGTGCCACCAGTGAAACCACAGGGGGCAGGAGGGATGGCTACACCTTC CATSETTGGRRDGYTF
TRBJ2-6 TRBV6-2/TRBV6-3 few . TGTGCCAGCACGTTTCGAGGGAACCCTGGGGCCAACGTCCTGACTTTC CASTFRGNPGANVLTF
TRBJ2-1 TRBV4-2 . TRBD2 TGTGCCAGCAGCCAAGTAGGACTAGCGGGGCTGGACAACAATGAGCAGTTCTTC CASSQVGLAGLDNNEQFF
TRBJ2-1 TRBV20-1 once TRBD2 TGCAGTGCTATCACCGGTGGGACTAGCGGTTACAATGAGCAGTTCTTC CSAITGGTSGYNEQFF
TRBJ1-2 TRBV3-1 . . TGTGCCAGCAGCCAAACGACTCGGAGCTATAGCTACACCTTC CASSQTTRSYSYTF
TRBJ2-1 TRBV7-6 . . TGTGCCAGCACCGCGTCAGGGCCAGAGACCCAGTTCTTC CASTASGPETQFF
TRBJ1-2 TRBV12-3/TRBV12-4 . TRBD1 TGTGCCAGCAGTGCCGACAGGGGGTATGGCTACACCTTC CASSADRGYGYTF
TRBJ2-4 TRBV10-1 . . TGCGCCAGCACCCAGGACCTGCTTTCGGACATTCAGTACTTC CASTQDLLSDIQYF
TRBJ2-2 TRBV29-1 . . TGCAGCGTACAAAGGGCCATCGGGGAGCTGTTTTTT CSVQRAIGELFF
TRBJ2-1 TRBV29-1 . . TGCAGCGTTGAAAAGGGCAATGAGCAGTTCTTC CSVEKGNEQFF
TRBJ1-2 TRBV29-1 few TRBD1 TGCAGCGTTTATTTCCCAGCAGGGGGCAACTATGGCTACACCTTC CSVYFPAGGNYGYTF
TRBJ1-1 TRBV5-1 . . TGCGCCAGCAGCTTGTTCAGGGGGAACACTGAAGCTTTCTTT CASSLFRGNTEAFF
TRBJ2-1 TRBV5-1 . . TGCGCCAGCAGCGTGGAGACACTCTACAATGAGCAGTTCTTC CASSVETLYNEQFF
TRBJ1-1 TRBV10-3 . TRBD1 TGTGCCATCAGTGAGTCAGGTTTGGGCCAGGGGGCGAAGGGGGCTGAAGCTTTCTTT CAISESGLGQGAKGAEAFF
TRBJ2-1 TRBV13 few TRBD2 TGTGCCAGCAGCCTTTCCGGGGGAGGGAGGGATGAGCAGTTCTTC CASSLSGGGRDEQFF
TRBJ1-2 TRBV10-1 . . TGCGCCAGCAGTGAGTCAGGAGTTGGCTACACCTTC CASSESGVGYTF
TRBJ2-3 TRBV20-1 . TRBD2 TGCAGTGCTAGCGGTGGGACTAGCGGGAGTTCAGATACGCAGTATTTT CSASGGTSGSSDTQYF
TRBJ2-4 TRBV10-3 once TRBD1 TGTGCCATCAGTGCTACAGGGGAGAAAAACATTCAGTACTTC CAISATGEKNIQYF
TRBJ2-3 TRBV29-1 . TRBD1 TGCAGCCAAAGGACAGGGGAAAGGCCAGATACGCAGTATTTT CSQRTGERPDTQYF
TRBJ2-7 TRBV6-2/TRBV6-3 few . TGTGCCAGCACAGAGCCGGGGCCTCAACTTAACGAGCAGTACTTC CASTEPGPQLNEQYF
TRBJ1-1 TRBV4-1 . . TGCGCCAGCAGCCATCATGGTTCCACTGAAGCTTTCTTT CASSHHGSTEAFF
TRBJ2-3 TRBV20-1 . . TGCAGTGCTAGAGATGGGAGGGGTCGGGACAGAGACGCGTATTTT CSARDGRGRDRDAYF
TRBJ1-2 TRBV7-2 . . TGTGCCAGCAGCACCCGGGCCGGGGCGGGTCTAGGCTATGGCTACACCTTC CASSTRAGAGLGYGYTF
TRBJ2-7 TRBV27 . . TGTGCCAGCAGACCGGGACACAGCTCCTACGAGCAGTACTTC CASRPGHSSYEQYF
TRBJ2-7 TRBV6-2/TRBV6-3 few TRBD2 TGTGCCAGCAGACTAGAGCGGGAGGGACCCTACGAGCAGTACTTC CASRLEREGPYEQYF
TRBJ1-1 TRBV25-1 . . TGTGCCAGCTCAGGGAAAACTGAAGCTTTCTTT CASSGKTEAFF
TRBJ1-1 TRBV20-1 . . TGCAGTGCTTCGGTATCCCACGGGGCTGAAGCTTTCTTT CSASVSHGAEAFF
TRBJ1-6 TRBV7-2 . . TGTGCCAGCAGCGCTAGGACAGCCCTTGGAACACCCCTCCACTTT CASSARTALGTPLHF
TRBJ2-3 TRBV29-1 . . TGCAGCGCGTCCAGGGATACGCAGTATTTT CSASRDTQYF